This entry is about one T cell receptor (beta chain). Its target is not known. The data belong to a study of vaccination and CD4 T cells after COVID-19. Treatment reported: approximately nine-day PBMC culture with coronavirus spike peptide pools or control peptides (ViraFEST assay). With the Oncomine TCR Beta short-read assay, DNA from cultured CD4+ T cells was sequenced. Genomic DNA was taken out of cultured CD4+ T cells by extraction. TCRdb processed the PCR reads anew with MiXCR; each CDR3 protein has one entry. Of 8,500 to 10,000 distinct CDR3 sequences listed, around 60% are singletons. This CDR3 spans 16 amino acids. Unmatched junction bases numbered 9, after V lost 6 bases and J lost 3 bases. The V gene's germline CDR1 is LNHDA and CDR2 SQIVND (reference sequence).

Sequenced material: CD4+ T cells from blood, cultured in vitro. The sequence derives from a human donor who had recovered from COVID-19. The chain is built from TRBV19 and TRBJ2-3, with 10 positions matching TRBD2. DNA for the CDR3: TGTGCCAGTAGCAATGGAGCGGGGGGGAGGACAGATACGCAGTATTTT. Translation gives CASSNGAGGRTDTQYF.